This record looks at one T cell receptor (beta chain) sequence and its context. Its antigen is as yet unknown. The sample originates from a study of CD8+ T cells in alopecia areata. Study context: Patients in the treated group were given tofacitinib by mouth, 5 to 10 mg twice a day. Tofacitinib lasted 6 to 18 months, then 6 months off drug. General observations from the study: Affected lesional scalp, above all in alopecia totalis/universalis, was more clonal than normal scalp. TCRs were shared less clearly across patients than in mice, possibly for HLA-related reasons.

Lesional scalp punch biopsies and peripheral blood came from alopecia areata patients. Extracted RNA was reverse transcribed, and the resulting cDNA served as sequencing template. Profiled with immunoSEQ multiplex PCR; TCRdb holds only in-frame clones, not every one. The sample carries some 19,000 clones, 65% to 75% recorded once. The CDR3 runs to 13 residues. V trimming: 5 bases; J trimming: 1 base; junction bases outside the gene matches: 4. Germline CDR1 GTSNPN, CDR2 SVGIG (reference sequence). The sequences come from skin, collected at week 0. V is TRBV30 and J is TRBJ1-1; 7 nucleotides match TRBD1. The TCR comes from a human donor with alopecia areata. The CDR3 DNA follows: TGTGCCTGGGAGGGACAGCCGAACACTGAAGCTTTCTTT. Its translation: CAWEGQPNTEAFF.